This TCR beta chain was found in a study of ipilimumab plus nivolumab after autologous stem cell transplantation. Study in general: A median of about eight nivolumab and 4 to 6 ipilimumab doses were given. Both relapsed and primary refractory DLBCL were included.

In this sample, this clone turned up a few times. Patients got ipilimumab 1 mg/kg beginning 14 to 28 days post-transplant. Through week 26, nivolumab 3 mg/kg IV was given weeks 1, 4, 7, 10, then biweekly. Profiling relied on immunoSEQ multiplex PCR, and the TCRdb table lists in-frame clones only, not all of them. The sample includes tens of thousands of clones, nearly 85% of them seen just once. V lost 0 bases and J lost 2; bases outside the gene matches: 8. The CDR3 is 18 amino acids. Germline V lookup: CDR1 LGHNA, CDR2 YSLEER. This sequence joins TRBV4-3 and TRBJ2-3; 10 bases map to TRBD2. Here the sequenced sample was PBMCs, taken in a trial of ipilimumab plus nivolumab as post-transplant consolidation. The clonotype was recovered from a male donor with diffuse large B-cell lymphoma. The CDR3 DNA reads TGCGCCAGCAGCCAAGATCTGGTAGCGGGGGGCGCCACAGATACGCAGTATTTT. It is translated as CASSQDLVAGGATDTQYF.